One sample yielded the 3 T cell receptor beta chains listed below, sequenced in a study of shared clonotypes between healthy human individuals. Produced via immunoSEQ multiplex PCR; TCRdb's table is partial and in-frame only. The sample contains around 2,100,000 clones, roughly 94% of which appear only once. CD45RO negativity and positive selection for CCR7 defined naive CD8 cells, a population that excluded terminally differentiated effector memory CD45RA+ cells. Specimen: naive CD8+ T cells sorted from blood. The source is a man between 18 and 35 years old in good health.

CDR3 residues: CASSLSLGITSGGPYNEQFF. The CDR3, as DNA: TGTGCCAGCAGTTTAAGTTTGGGGATAACTAGCGGGGGGCCCTACAATGAGCAGTTCTTC. The chain is built from TRBV28 and TRBJ2-1; TRBD2 matches at 12 bases. Germline V gene lookup returns CDR1 MDHEN and CDR2 SYDVKM. The CDR3 is made up of 20 amino acids. With 2 bases clipped from V and 2 bases from J, the junction kept 13 bases outside the gene matches.

The CDR3 bases are TGCGCCATTCAAGCGCTAGCGGGAGTACGAGATACGCAGTATTTT. Encoded protein: CAIQALAGVRDTQYF. V is TRBV10-2 and J is TRBJ2-3; TRBD2 agrees at 10 bases. CDR3 length: 15 residues. Germline V gives CDR1 WSHSY, CDR2 SAAADI. The V gene end was trimmed by 10 bases and the J gene end by 5 bases; junction bases not matched to a gene: 12.

V usage is TRBV5-1 and J usage is TRBJ2-7; D is possibly TRBD1 (5 bases). Trimming removed 4 bases from V and 0 bases from J, with 14 bases in between. Germline CDR1 reads SGHRS; CDR2 reads YFSETQ. The CDR3 runs 15 residues. The CDR3 is CASSKGPKSSYEQYF. The CDR3 coding sequence is TGCGCCAGCAGCAAGGGGCCGAAGAGCTCCTACGAGCAGTACTTC.